The rows below give T cell receptor beta chains drawn from one sample of a study of early T cells in non-severe SARS-CoV-2 infection. One entry per CDR3 protein results from TCRdb running MiXCR on the 5' RACE reads. Here the sample spans around 80,000 distinct CDR3 sequences, roughly 15% being singletons. The sequenced material came from whole blood. The receptors derive from an adult who was a healthcare worker with PCR-confirmed SARS-CoV-2 infection or an uninfected control (not recorded which). The CDR3 runs from the conserved cysteine through the conserved F or W. Some rows mark clone size as missing; the rest say once, few, many or name a class of expanded clone.

TRBV7-8	TRBJ1-4	many	CASREATNEKLFF
TRBV6-2/TRBV6-3	TRBJ2-2	many	CASRTEYGELFF
TRBV7-2	TRBJ2-3	few	CASSPKSSVGADTQYF
TRBV11-2	TRBJ2-7	many	CASSLGASYEQYF
TRBV6-2/TRBV6-3	TRBJ2-1	.	CASSYPYSGTSYNEQFF
TRBV5-6	TRBJ1-1	many	CASSGGQGVVNTEAFF
TRBV5-1	TRBJ2-5	.	CASSYPYRETQYF
TRBV7-9	TRBJ2-3	many	CASSPAGRGGFTDTQYF
TRBV20-1	TRBJ1-4	many	CSARIGQENEKLFF
TRBV6-2/TRBV6-3	TRBJ1-2	many	CASNPRYGVHGYTF
TRBV6-5	TRBJ1-5	many	CASSNRGRDQPQHF
TRBV9	TRBJ1-1	.	CASSVDPQVGGEAFF
TRBV7-2	TRBJ2-1	few	CASSPSQQGKEQFF
TRBV18	TRBJ2-5	.	CASSDFAGTSGETQYF
TRBV7-9	TRBJ1-2	.	CASSATVYGYTF
TRBV27	TRBJ1-1	few	CASSPLGQGANTEAFF
TRBV29-1	TRBJ1-2	.	CSVEDHSGLYGYTF
TRBV7-9	TRBJ2-1	few	CASSSGTSANEQFF
TRBV3-1	TRBJ2-5	many	CASSRGGGAQYF
TRBV2	TRBJ1-1	few	CASVQGVAVTEAFF
TRBV5-1	TRBJ2-1	many	CASSLGPGGAYNEQFF
TRBV12-3/TRBV12-4	TRBJ1-2	many	CASSYLGPPPSYGYTF
TRBV5-1	TRBJ2-5	many	CASTRIRQGVGETQYF
TRBV12-3/TRBV12-4	TRBJ1-4	many	CASSATGGLGEKLFF
TRBV7-2	TRBJ2-2	many	CASRSLGTGELFF
TRBV6-2/TRBV6-3	TRBJ1-5	.	CASRDRGAGSNQPQHF
TRBV4-3	TRBJ1-5	.	CASSQELSQPQHF
TRBV2	TRBJ2-7	.	CASSEFLGARTSYEQYF